The next 28 T cell receptor beta chains were all read from a single sample in a study of T cell responses to AZD1222 COVID-19 vaccine. Libraries were prepared by immunoSEQ multiplex PCR; TCRdb keeps only in-frame clonotypes and omits some of them. The sample includes 120,000 to 150,000 clones, 75% to 95% seen only once; the top ten take about 3%. The specimen comprised peripheral blood, sampled on day 0 of MenACWY control vaccination. These receptors came from an adult in good health.

The CDR3 sequence is CAWSQGLFGSYNSPLHF. The DNA of the CDR3 is TGTGCCTGGAGTCAGGGACTATTTGGCTCCTATAATTCACCCCTCCACTTT. V gene TRBV30 combines with J gene TRBJ1-6; D is perhaps TRBD1 (5 bases). The CDR3 runs 17 residues. The V end was cut by 2 bases, the J end by 0 bases, with 14 bases between. Per germline, CDR1 GTSNPN and CDR2 SVGIG (reference sequence).

This chain links TRBV6-5 with TRBJ1-1; D is perhaps TRBD1 (5 bases). V lost 5 bases and J lost 7, with 14 bases in between. Looked up from germline, CDR1 is MNHEY and CDR2 is SVGAGI. CDR3 length: 13 amino acids. CDR3 sequence (DNA): TGTGCCAGCAGTAGCCGACAGTACAGTGAAGCTTTCTTT. As protein: CASSSRQYSEAFF.

V is TRBV2 and J is TRBJ1-5; maybe TRBD1 (6 bases). This CDR3 is 14 amino acids long. Trimming took off 1 base at V and 5 bases at J, with 9 bases between the two ends. CDR1 is SNHLY and CDR2 is FYNNEI in the germline V gene. CDR3 amino acids: CASSEDRAYQPQHF. The CDR3 DNA reads TGTGCCAGCAGTGAAGACAGGGCTTATCAGCCCCAGCATTTT.

The chain recombines TRBV19 with TRBJ1-2, with a tentative D call TRBD1 (6 bases). The CDR3 covers 13 residues. Germline CDR1 LNHDA, CDR2 SQIVND (reference sequence). Trimming left V 5 bases short and J 7 bases short, with 14 bases between. The CDR3: CASSRGQGGGYTF. As DNA, the CDR3 is TGTGCCAGTAGTCGGGGGCAGGGAGGTGGCTACACCTTC.

The rearrangement uses TRBV28 and TRBJ2-7; D gene uncertain. Germline assignment: CDR1 MDHEN and CDR2 SYDVKM. Trimming pared 5 bases from V and 2 bases from J, leaving 4 bases between. This CDR3 spans 11 amino acids. The CDR3 reads CASSAPYEQYF. CDR3 DNA: TGTGCCAGCAGTGCCCCCTACGAGCAGTACTTC. Filled out from reference TRBV28 and TRBJ2-7, the complete variable domain reads DVKVTQSSRYLVKRTGEKVFLECVQDMDHENMFWYRQDPGLGLRLIYFSYDVKMKEKGDIPEGYSVSREKKERFSLILESASTNQTSMYLCASSAPYEQYFGPGTRLTVT.

This clone was recorded only once. This chain links TRBV5-1 with TRBJ2-1; D is unclear. This CDR3 comprises 14 residues. Germline assignment: CDR1 SGHRS and CDR2 YFSETQ. The V gene lost 1 base and the J gene lost 4 bases, with 9 bases spanning the gap. The CDR3 DNA follows: TGCGCCAGCAGCTTGAATGTGCGATACAATGAGCAGTTCTTC. This translates into CASSLNVRYNEQFF.

The V gene is TRBV6-5, the J gene TRBJ2-7; maybe TRBD1 (6 bases). CDR3 length: 14 amino acids. V shed 6 bases and J shed 6 bases, with 18 bases lying between them. Germline-derived CDR1 and CDR2 are MNHEY and SVGAGI. The CDR3 loop is CASRKTGHSSEQYF. As DNA, the CDR3 is TGTGCCAGCAGGAAAACGGGACACAGCTCCGAGCAGTACTTC.

The rearrangement joins TRBV24-1 to TRBJ1-5, with 7 bases that match TRBD1. CDR1 and CDR2 from the germline V gene are KGHDR and SFDVKD. The CDR3 sequence is 20 residues long. Trimming at V came to 5 bases and at J to 4 bases, leaving 22 bases not matched to a gene. CDR3 sequence reads: CATSGPSDRWSLLSNQPQHF. For the CDR3, the DNA is TGTGCCACCAGTGGTCCTTCGGACAGGTGGAGTTTATTAAGTAATCAGCCCCAGCATTTT.

The rearrangement joins TRBV6-5 to TRBJ1-5, with a weak D call TRBD1 (6 bases). Germline V gene lookup returns CDR1 MNHEY and CDR2 SVGAGI. The germline V and J ends were trimmed by 10 bases and 7 bases, with 20 bases remaining between them. The CDR3 has 14 residues. The DNA for the CDR3 is TGTGCCACGACGGACAGTCTAATCGGGCAGCCCCAGCATTTT. It translates to CATTDSLIGQPQHF.

The rearrangement uses TRBV11-2 and TRBJ2-7; TRBD1 matches 8 bases. Per germline, CDR1 SGHAT and CDR2 FQNNGV. This CDR3 is built from 15 residues. V shed 5 bases, J shed 0 bases, and the junction held 6 bases outside the gene matches. In DNA form, the CDR3 reads TGTGCCAGCAGCCTGACAGGGGATCCCTCCTACGAGCAGTACTTC. It encodes CASSLTGDPSYEQYF.

CDR3 residues: CASSQYSEAFF. In DNA, the CDR3 is TGTGCCAGCAGTCAATATTCTGAAGCTTTCTTT. V is TRBV12-3 or TRBV12-4 and J is TRBJ1-1; the D is unclear. Between the trimmed V and J ends, which lost 5 bases and 6 bases, there was a span of 7 bases. This CDR3 spans 11 amino acids.

The chain links TRBV11-1 to TRBJ2-3; the match to TRBD1 covers 7 bases. Germline V CDR1 and CDR2: SGHAT, FQDESV (reference sequence). The CDR3 runs 16 residues. Unmatched junction bases numbered 8, after V lost 5 bases and J lost 0 bases. The CDR3 is CASSRFRDSSTDTQYF. CDR3 bases: TGTGCCAGCAGCCGCTTCCGGGACAGTAGCACAGATACGCAGTATTTT.

The chain carries TRBV6-1 and TRBJ1-3; D is uncertain. The CDR3 totals 14 residues. The germline V gene has CDR1 MNHNS and CDR2 SASEGT. Between the trimmed V and J ends, which lost 0 bases and 2 bases, there was a span of 5 bases. The CDR3 loop reads CASSEAIPGNTIYF. CDR3 sequence (DNA): TGTGCCAGCAGTGAAGCCATACCTGGAAACACCATATATTTT.

This clone was counted once. The chain employs TRBV9 and TRBJ1-2, with D possibly TRBD1 on 5 matching bases. This CDR3 is 14 amino acids long. Trimming pared 0 bases from V and 5 bases from J, leaving 11 bases between. The V gene's germline CDR1 is SGDLS and CDR2 YYNGEE. CDR3 nucleotides: TGTGCCAGCAGCGTAGAAACAGGAGGTTATGGCTACACCTTC. Residues: CASSVETGGYGYTF.

V is TRBV19 and J is TRBJ1-4; 11 bases fit TRBD1. Per germline, CDR1 LNHDA and CDR2 SQIVND (reference sequence). Trimming took 7 bases from V and 6 from J; bases not matched to a gene: 7. The CDR3 has 15 amino acids. The DNA of the CDR3 is TGTGCCAGTAACCCACCGGGACAGGGGGATGAAAAACTGTTTTTT. It codes for CASNPPGQGDEKLFF.

This clone was seen a handful of times. The chain has TRBV10-3 and TRBJ1-4; perhaps TRBD1 as D (6 bases). Germline-derived CDR1 and CDR2 are ENHRY and SYGVKD. The V gene lost 11 bases and the J gene lost 6 bases, with 16 bases spanning the gap. The CDR3 consists of 13 residues. CDR3 sequence (DNA): TGTGCCTCAACAGGGAGAAGGGATGAAAAACTGTTTTTT. It specifies CASTGRRDEKLFF.

The rearrangement uses TRBV28 and TRBJ2-7; 13 bases map to TRBD2. The V segment lost 9 bases and the J segment 2 bases; nucleotides outside the gene matches: 7. The germline gives CDR1 MDHEN, CDR2 SYDVKM. The CDR3 length is 15 residues. The CDR3 is CASGTGTSGTYEQYF. The DNA of the CDR3 is TGTGCCAGTGGAACCGGGACTAGCGGGACCTACGAGCAGTACTTC.

The V and J genes are TRBV7-9 and TRBJ2-1, with D possibly being TRBD2 (5 bases). Germline V gene data show CDR1 as SEHNR and CDR2 as FQNEAQ (reference sequence). Trimming shortened V by 3 bases and J by 0 bases, and 15 bases separated the two germline ends. CDR3 length equals 17 residues. The DNA for the CDR3 is TGTGCCAGCAGCTTCCTTCTACGGGGAAGCTCCTACAATGAGCAGTTCTTC. Protein product: CASSFLLRGSSYNEQFF.

The chain couples TRBV6-5 to TRBJ2-7, with 11 bases lining up with TRBD2. J lost 6 bases, V lost 5 bases, and 3 bases had no gene match. In germline, CDR1 is MNHEY, CDR2 SVGAGI. The CDR3 sequence is 13 residues long. CDR3 sequence reads: CASSLAGGREQYF. CDR3 nucleotides: TGTGCCAGCAGTCTAGCGGGAGGACGCGAGCAGTACTTC.

The chain is built from TRBV6-6 and TRBJ1-1, with D possibly matching TRBD1 (5 bases). The CDR3 consists of 16 residues. The V end lost 5 bases, the J end lost 3 bases, and 19 bases lay between the germline ends. Germline values: CDR1 MNHNY, CDR2 SVGAGI (reference sequence). The DNA of the CDR3 is TGTGCCAGCAGTCGAACCATCCCAGGGAGGCACACTGAAGCTTTCTTT. This gives the protein CASSRTIPGRHTEAFF.

V gene TRBV5-1 combines with J gene TRBJ1-1; D remains ambiguous. Trimming took 3 bases from V and 2 from J, leaving 11 bases between them. Germline CDR1 and CDR2: SGHRS and YFSETQ. The CDR3 contains 14 residues. The CDR3 DNA follows: TGCGCCAGCAGCTCGAGGGCAGAAAACACTGAAGCTTTCTTT. Its protein product is CASSSRAENTEAFF.

The chain carries TRBV11-2 and TRBJ1-2; 11 bases align to TRBD1. The germline V gene encodes CDR1 SGHAT and CDR2 FQNNGV. The length of the CDR3 is 15 residues. Losses at the gene ends were 3 bases for V and 0 bases for J; bases not matched to a gene: 0. CDR3 loop: CASSLGQGANYGYTF. The CDR3 DNA reads TGTGCCAGCAGCTTGGGACAGGGGGCTAACTATGGCTACACCTTC.

This clone was seen only a few times. The chain is built from TRBV3-1 (or the pseudogene TRBV3-2) and TRBJ1-3; the match to TRBD1 covers 9 bases. After removal of 4 bases from V and 4 bases from J, the junction contained 11 bases not matched to a gene. In germline, CDR1 is LGHDT, CDR2 YNNKEL (reference sequence). CDR3 length equals 17 residues. CDR3: CASSRRLGTGIGNTIYF. In DNA form, the CDR3 reads TGTGCCAGCAGCCGTCGTCTAGGGACAGGGATCGGAAACACCATATATTTT.

The genes are TRBV5-4 and TRBJ1-2; D is ambiguous. V was trimmed by 2 bases and J by 3 bases, leaving 8 bases between them. CDR1 and CDR2 (germline): SGHNT, YYREEE (reference sequence). There are 13 residues in the CDR3. CDR3 DNA sequence: TGTGCCAGCAGCTTTAAGGGTGACTATGGCTACACCTTC. It specifies CASSFKGDYGYTF.

The genes are TRBV28 and TRBJ1-3; D is possibly TRBD1 (5 bases). Trimming took 5 bases from V and 8 from J, leaving 16 bases between them. Germline CDR1 is MDHEN and CDR2 is SYDVKM. The CDR3 spans 14 residues. As DNA, the CDR3 is TGTGCCAGCAGTATCACGCCAGGGCGGGACACCATATATTTT. Its protein product is CASSITPGRDTIYF.

The J gene is TRBJ2-1, the V gene TRBV18; TRBD2 agrees at 8 bases. Germline CDR1 is KGHSH and CDR2 is LQKENI. Losses at the gene ends were 1 base for V and 8 bases for J; bases not matched to a gene: 7. The length of the CDR3 is 15 residues. CDR3 amino acids: CASSPQGLGFDEQFF. The CDR3, as DNA: TGTGCCAGCTCACCACAGGGACTAGGGTTCGATGAGCAGTTCTTC.

The V gene is TRBV5-1, the J gene TRBJ2-2; 7 positions match TRBD2. After removal of 4 bases from V and 7 bases from J, the junction contained 10 bases not matched to a gene. The CDR3 totals 15 residues. Per germline, CDR1 SGHRS and CDR2 YFSETQ. The CDR3 DNA reads TGCGCCAGCAGCGTCGGCGGGGGAAAAAGCGGGGAGCTGTTTTTT. Translated, it gives CASSVGGGKSGELFF.

The chain joins TRBV13 to TRBJ2-7, with 12 positions matching TRBD1. J lost 6 bases, V lost 5 bases, and 5 bases had no gene match. In germline, CDR1 is PRHDT, CDR2 FYEKMQ (reference sequence). The CDR3 runs to 14 residues. The CDR3 reads CASSLPGQGAEQYF. The CDR3 nucleotides read TGTGCCAGCAGCCTCCCGGGACAGGGGGCCGAGCAGTACTTC.